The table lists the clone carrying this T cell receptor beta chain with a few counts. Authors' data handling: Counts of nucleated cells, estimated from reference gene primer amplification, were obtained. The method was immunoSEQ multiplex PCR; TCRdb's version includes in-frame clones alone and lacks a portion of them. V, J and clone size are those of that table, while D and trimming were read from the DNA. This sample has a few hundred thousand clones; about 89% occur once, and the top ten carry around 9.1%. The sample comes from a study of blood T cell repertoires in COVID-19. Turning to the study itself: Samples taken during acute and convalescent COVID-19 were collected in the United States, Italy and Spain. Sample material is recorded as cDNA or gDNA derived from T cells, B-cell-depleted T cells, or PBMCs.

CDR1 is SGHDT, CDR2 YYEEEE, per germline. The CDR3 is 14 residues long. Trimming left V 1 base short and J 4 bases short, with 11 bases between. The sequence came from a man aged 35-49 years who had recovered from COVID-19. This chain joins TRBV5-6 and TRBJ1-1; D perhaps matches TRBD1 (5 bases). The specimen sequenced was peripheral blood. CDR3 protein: CASSLLGRSTEAFF. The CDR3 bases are TGTGCCAGCAGCTTGCTGGGGCGAAGCACTGAAGCTTTCTTT.